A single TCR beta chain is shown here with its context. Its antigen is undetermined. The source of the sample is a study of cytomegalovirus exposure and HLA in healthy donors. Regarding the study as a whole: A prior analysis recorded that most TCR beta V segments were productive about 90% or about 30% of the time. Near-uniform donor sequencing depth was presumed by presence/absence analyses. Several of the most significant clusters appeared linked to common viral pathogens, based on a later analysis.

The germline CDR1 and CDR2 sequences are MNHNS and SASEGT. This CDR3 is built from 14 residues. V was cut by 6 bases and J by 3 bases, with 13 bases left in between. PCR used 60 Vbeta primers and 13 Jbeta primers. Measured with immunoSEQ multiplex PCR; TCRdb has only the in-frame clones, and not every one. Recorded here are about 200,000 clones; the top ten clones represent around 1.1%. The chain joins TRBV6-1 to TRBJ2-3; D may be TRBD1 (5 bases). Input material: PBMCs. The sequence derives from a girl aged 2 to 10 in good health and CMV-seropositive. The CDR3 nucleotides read TGTGCCAGCAGGGCTCAGGGTAGGACAGATACGCAGTATTTT. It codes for CASRAQGRTDTQYF.